What follows describes a single T cell receptor beta chain. GI sites, liver, skin and spleen were taken after median 9.75 post-mortem hours. The data derive from a study of tissue T cells after allogeneic stem cell transplantation. The data were produced by immunoSEQ multiplex PCR, yet TCRdb's version contains in-frame clones alone and is incomplete. The data contain fewer than 9,500 clones, 78% of them singletons. The TCR comes from an older male patient with steroid-refractory graft-versus-host disease after an allogeneic stem cell transplant. The graft donor may have contributed some T cells. The sequencing used skin, collected at autopsy.

The CDR3 nucleotides are TGTGCCAGCAGCTTGGGGAGTAGTTTAATGATAGATACGCAGTATTTT. Its protein is CASSLGSSLMIDTQYF. J is TRBJ2-3 and V is TRBV5-8; no definite D call. This CDR3 is 16 amino acids long. The V gene's germline CDR1 is SGHTS and CDR2 YDEGEE. V lost 0 bases and J 5 bases, leaving 16 bases between the germline ends.